This T cell receptor beta chain originates from a study of shared clonotypes between healthy human individuals. Terminally differentiated effector memory CD45RA+ cells were excluded by CCR7 positive selection of CD45RO-negative cells. The ends were cut back, 0 bases at V and 10 bases at J, with 4 bases in the middle. Germline CDR1 is SGHDT and CDR2 is YYEEEE. The CDR3 is 11 amino acids. Details on this clone: The sample contains more than one DNA sequence encoding this CDR3.

The authors distributed each subset's genomic DNA evenly over several immunoSEQ plates. Sequencing used immunoSEQ multiplex PCR; TCRdb keeps in-frame clones, though not all of them. The sample carries about 2 million clones, approximately 95% recorded once. This sequence originates from a man aged 18-30 years in good health. The rearrangement joins TRBV5-6 to TRBJ1-4; D is ambiguous. Sequences were obtained from naive CD8+ T cells sorted from blood. The CDR3 DNA reads TGTGCCAGCAGCTTGGGGGGAAAACTGTTTTTT. This translates into CASSLGGKLFF.